This T cell receptor beta chain came from a study of OX40 agonist ivuxolimab in advanced cancers. Overall study context: An agonistic anti-OX40 (CD134) antibody, ivuxolimab, was used to treat the patients.

Blood got drawn at baseline, again on cycle 4 day 1, and then on cycle 7 day 1. This clone appeared once. Using immunoSEQ multiplex PCR, the repertoire was profiled, and TCRdb retains in-frame clones only, with some absent. The table lists some 73,000 clones, just over 85% of them singletons. This TCR derives from an adult with an advanced solid tumor such as melanoma, head and neck, liver or kidney cancer. The specimen was CD4+ or CD8+ T cells sorted from blood, collected in a trial of the OX40 agonist ivuxolimab.

This CDR3 is CASSSATSGNYEQYF. CDR3 coding DNA: TGTGCCAGCAGCTCGGCGACTAGCGGTAACTACGAGCAGTACTTC. V gene TRBV5-6 combines with J gene TRBJ2-7; 9 bases map to TRBD2. CDR1 SGHDT and CDR2 YYEEEE come from the germline V gene. The ends lost 3 bases at V and 3 bases at J; junction bases unmatched: 7. CDR3 size: 15 residues.